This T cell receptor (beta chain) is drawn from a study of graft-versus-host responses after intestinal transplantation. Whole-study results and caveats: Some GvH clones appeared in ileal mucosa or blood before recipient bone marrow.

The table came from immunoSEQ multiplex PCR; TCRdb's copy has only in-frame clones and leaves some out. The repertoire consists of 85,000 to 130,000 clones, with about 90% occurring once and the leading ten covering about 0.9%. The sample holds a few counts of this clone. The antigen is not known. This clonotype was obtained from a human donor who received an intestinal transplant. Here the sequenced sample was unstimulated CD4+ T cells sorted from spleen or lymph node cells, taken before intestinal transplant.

The CDR3: CASSRGLAGETDTQYF. Written as DNA, the CDR3 is TGTGCCAGCAGCCGGGGACTAGCGGGAGAGACAGATACGCAGTATTTT. The chain employs TRBV7-9 and TRBJ2-3; 14 positions agree with TRBD2. CDR1 and CDR2 from the germline V gene are SEHNR and FQNEAQ (reference sequence). The CDR3 runs to 16 residues. Germline trimming cut 5 bases from V and 3 bases from J; bases unmatched to any gene: 4.